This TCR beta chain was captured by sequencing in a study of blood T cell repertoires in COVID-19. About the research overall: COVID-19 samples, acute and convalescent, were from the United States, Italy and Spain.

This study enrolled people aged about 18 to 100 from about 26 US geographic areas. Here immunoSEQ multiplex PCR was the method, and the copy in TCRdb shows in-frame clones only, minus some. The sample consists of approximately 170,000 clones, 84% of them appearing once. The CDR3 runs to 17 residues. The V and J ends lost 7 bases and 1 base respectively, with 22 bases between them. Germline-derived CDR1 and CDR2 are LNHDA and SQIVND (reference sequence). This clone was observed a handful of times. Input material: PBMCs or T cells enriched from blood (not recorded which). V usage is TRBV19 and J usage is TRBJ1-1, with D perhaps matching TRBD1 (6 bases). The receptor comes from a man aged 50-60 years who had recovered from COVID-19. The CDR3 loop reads CASKDLQGGGPNTEAFF. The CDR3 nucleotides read TGTGCCAGTAAAGACCTACAGGGTGGCGGGCCGAACACTGAAGCTTTCTTT.